This T cell receptor (beta chain) was identified during a study of T cell repertoires in cytomegalovirus infection. Background on the study: It can be stated that public TCR beta signatures indicated CMV infection as well as a matching HLA type.

General study findings and limits: In two of eight donors, the top clonotype was HLA-C-restricted CMV-specific.

Trimming took 10 bases from V and 4 from J, leaving 13 bases between them. The CDR3 consists of 12 residues. CDR1 and CDR2 (germline): SNHLY, FYNNEI. TCRdb re-analysed the reads in MiXCR, keeping a single row per CDR3 protein. The top ten clones hold around 3.1% of a sample with some 180,000 distinct CDR3 sequences, 15% to 20% of them seen once. This clonotype was detected a few times. Its antigen is not known. The specimen was PBMCs. The sequence was obtained from a human donor in good health (CMV status not recorded). Some clones in this sample may be carry-over from other donors' samples. The chain couples TRBV2 to TRBJ1-1; D gene unclear. CDR3 residues: CATLRFSTEAFF. DNA for the CDR3: TGTGCCACCTTACGATTCAGCACTGAAGCTTTCTTT. Drawing the rest from reference TRBV2 and TRBJ1-1, the complete variable domain is EPEVTQTPSHQVTQMGQEVILRCVPISNHLYFYWYRQILGQKVEFLVSFYNNEISEKSEIFDDQFSVERPDGSNFTLKIRSTKLEDSAMYFCATLRFSTEAFFGQGTRLTVV.